The clone carrying this TCR beta chain occurred a few times. The target antigen is unknown. This specimen comes from a study of CD8 T cells in ankylosing spondylitis. Broader study findings: CD8+ cells made up the disease-linked clones, which were relatively rare in peripheral blood. Seemingly characteristic of ankylosing spondylitis blood was a TCR beta motif consisting of eight highly homologous variants. Disease-linked clones reportedly showed significant enrichment in matched ankylosing spondylitis synovial fluid.

The CDR3 is made up of 15 amino acids. Per the germline V gene, CDR1 is MNHEY and CDR2 is SVGAGI. Germline trimming cut 0 bases from V and 6 bases from J; bases unmatched to any gene: 6. Quantitative 5'-RACE with molecular barcodes generated TCR beta libraries. TCRdb reprocessed the 5' RACE reads with MiXCR, giving one entry per CDR3 protein. The sample lists fewer than 450,000 distinct CDR3 sequences; more than 15% were seen once. The V and J genes are TRBV6-5 and TRBJ1-2, with 8 positions matching TRBD1. This TCR was recovered from a male donor with ankylosing spondylitis. The specimen was blood, either unsorted or a sorted T cell fraction (not recorded which). CDR3 amino acids: CASSYSRDRRDGYTF. The CDR3 DNA reads TGTGCCAGCAGTTACTCAAGGGACAGGCGCGATGGCTACACCTTC.